The 17 T cell receptor beta chains listed next were all sequenced from one sample in a study of T-cell memory formation after mild COVID-19 (dated by TCRdb to the early 2020s). Receptor amplification or capture employed 5' RACE. Sequencer: Illumina NovaSeq 6000. TCRdb reran the public reads through fastp at Q25 and MiXCR, keeping productive beta chains. Entries are consolidated by CDR3 protein sequence, retaining the most common genes and DNA. In this sample the table shows hundreds of thousands of distinct CDR3 sequences, more than 15% of which occur a single time. The biggest ten clones account for about 22% of the sample. The sequencing input was PBMCs or a T cell subset sorted from them (not recorded which). The receptors were sampled from a man between 18 and 29 years old who had mild COVID-19 (a few samples of this study predate the infection). The sample titles of this study are shuffled in the database, so cell type and time point are left out; the donor was told from shared clones.

This clonotype has more than one count but fewer than ten. The V gene is TRBV3-1, the J gene TRBJ1-1; maybe TRBD1 (6 bases). Germline loops: CDR1 LGHDT, CDR2 YNNKEL (reference sequence). V was shortened by 4 bases and J by 2 bases, with 11 bases between the two germline ends. This CDR3 region has 14 residues. The CDR3 loop is CASSLTGKNTEAFF. DNA for the CDR3: TGTGCCAGCAGCCTTACAGGGAAAAACACTGAAGCTTTCTTT.

The chain joins TRBV6-5 to TRBJ2-2; D is undetermined. This CDR3 region has 13 residues. The V gene's germline CDR1 is MNHEY and CDR2 SVGAGI. The ends were cut back, 7 bases at V and 2 bases at J, with 8 bases in the middle. This CDR3 is CASMSENTGELFF. The CDR3 nucleotides are TGTGCCAGCATGTCGGAAAACACCGGGGAGCTGTTTTTT.

A few counts support this clonotype. This chain joins TRBV24-1 and TRBJ2-3, with 7 bases matching TRBD2. Unmatched junction bases numbered 10, after V lost 7 bases and J lost 1 base. This CDR3 region has 16 residues. Looked up from germline, CDR1 is KGHDR and CDR2 is SFDVKD. CDR3 residues: CATSPERGPGTDTQYF. CDR3 nucleotide sequence: TGTGCCACCAGCCCAGAGCGGGGTCCTGGCACAGATACGCAGTATTTT.

This clonotype has more than one count but fewer than ten. V gene TRBV3-1 combines with J gene TRBJ1-6, with 9 positions matching TRBD1. The trim removed 11 bases at V and 9 bases at J, leaving 23 bases unmatched. Germline CDR1 reads LGHDT; CDR2 reads YNNKEL (reference sequence). This CDR3 comprises 18 residues. CDR3 residues: CASSGGGQGHWVGSPLHF. The CDR3 DNA reads as TGTGCCTCCAGCGGTGGGGGACAGGGTCATTGGGTTGGTTCACCCCTCCACTTT.

This clonotype was counted only a few times. This rearrangement joins TRBV7-9 to TRBJ2-5; a possible D gene is TRBD2 (5 bases). The germline gives CDR1 SEHNR, CDR2 FQNEAQ (reference sequence). V gave up 2 bases and J gave up 1 base, with 8 bases separating them. The CDR3 totals 14 residues. The CDR3 protein is CASSLRRSQETQYF. The DNA of the CDR3 is TGTGCCAGCAGCTTAAGGAGGTCCCAAGAGACCCAGTACTTC.

The rearrangement links TRBV12-3 or TRBV12-4 to TRBJ2-2; 7 bases are shared with TRBD1. The V and J ends lost 8 bases and 4 bases, in that order; junction bases with no gene match: 13. CDR3 length: 16 residues. DNA of the CDR3: TGTGCCAGCGGAAGACAACAGGGGTTGGGCACCGGGGAGCTGTTTTTT. Amino acid sequence: CASGRQQGLGTGELFF.

This clonotype was observed a handful of times. CDR3 in DNA: TGCGCCAGCAGTTGGACAGGGGGAAATACGCAGTATTTT. It encodes CASSWTGGNTQYF. The chain employs TRBV5-1 and TRBJ2-3; TRBD1 aligns across 10 bases. The germline gives CDR1 SGHRS, CDR2 YFSETQ. The J segment lost 7 bases and the V segment lost 5 bases, leaving 4 bases of the junction unmatched. This CDR3 has 13 amino acids.

In this sample, this clonotype turned up many times. One end of the junction fails to match germline, which may point to a read error. The chain has TRBV6-5 and TRBJ2-3, with a weak D call TRBD1 (6 bases). This CDR3 region has 12 residues. The germline gives CDR1 MNHEY, CDR2 SVGAGI. CDR3 nucleotide sequence: TGCGCCAGCAGCCCCACAGGGGATACGCAGTATTTT. Translation gives CASSPTGDTQYF.

The genes are TRBV19 and TRBJ2-7; 8 bases line up with TRBD1. The CDR3 runs 15 residues. V lost 4 bases, J lost 1 base, and 6 bases stayed unmatched. The germline CDR1 and CDR2 sequences are LNHDA and SQIVND (reference sequence). CDR3 sequence reads: CASSTPGTGSYEQYF. The CDR3, as DNA: TGTGCCAGTAGTACCCCCGGGACAGGTTCCTACGAGCAGTACTTC.

This clonotype has ten or more counts. The chain recombines TRBV20-1 with TRBJ2-2; D uncertain. There are 14 residues in the CDR3. Trimming shortened V by 1 base and J by 3 bases, and 9 bases separated the two germline ends. Germline V CDR1 and CDR2: DFQATT, SNEGSKA (reference sequence). The CDR3 DNA reads TGCAGTGCTAGAGGTTGGGTTCACACCGGGGAGCTGTTTTTT. Its translation: CSARGWVHTGELFF.

The chain couples TRBV6-4 to TRBJ2-1; possible D gene TRBD2, 5 bases. Germline CDR1 MRHNA, CDR2 SNTAGT. V was shortened by 5 bases and J by 0 bases, with 11 bases between the two germline ends. The CDR3 extends over 15 amino acids. Here the CDR3 reads CASSRGRSSYNEQFF. The CDR3 DNA reads TGTGCCAGCAGTCGGGGAAGAAGCTCCTACAATGAGCAGTTCTTC.

The V gene is TRBV5-6, the J gene TRBJ1-2; D is undetermined. The CDR3 contains 15 residues. The germline V and J ends were trimmed by 0 bases and 4 bases, with 13 bases remaining between them. Germline V gives CDR1 SGHDT, CDR2 YYEEEE. The CDR3 sequence: CASSLVGMQTYGYTF. CDR3 sequence (DNA): TGTGCCAGCAGCTTGGTAGGGATGCAGACCTATGGCTACACCTTC.

The V gene is TRBV7-9, the J gene TRBJ1-6; D is unclear. The germline CDR1 and CDR2 sequences are SEHNR and FQNEAQ (reference sequence). The CDR3 length is 13 residues. V was pared by 5 bases and J by 6 bases, with 8 bases between. The CDR3 reads CASSTAVNSPLHF. As DNA, the CDR3 is TGTGCCAGCAGCACTGCGGTTAATTCACCCCTCCACTTT.

This clonotype was detected only a few times. V gene TRBV20-1 combines with J gene TRBJ1-5, with TRBD1 as a possible D gene (5 bases). Germline V gives CDR1 DFQATT, CDR2 SNEGSKA (reference sequence). V lost 4 bases and J lost 9, with 19 bases in between. This CDR3 region has 14 residues. In DNA, the CDR3 is TGCAGTGCTACCAAATTCGGGGGGAATTTGCCCCAGCATTTT. This encodes CSATKFGGNLPQHF.

This clonotype was counted between two and nine times. The gene calls are TRBV5-1 and TRBJ1-1; maybe TRBD1 (5 bases). This CDR3 is 16 amino acids long. Germline V gives CDR1 SGHRS, CDR2 YFSETQ. The V gene lost 3 bases and the J gene lost 0 bases, with 15 bases spanning the gap. The DNA for the CDR3 is TGCGCCAGCAGCTCCGGGACTGGGGCTTTGAACACTGAAGCTTTCTTT. Protein sequence: CASSSGTGALNTEAFF.

V usage is TRBV5-4 and J usage is TRBJ1-1, with D hard to call. V lost 5 bases and J 5 bases, leaving 13 bases between the germline ends. The CDR3 is 13 residues long. The germline V gene encodes CDR1 SGHNT and CDR2 YYREEE (reference sequence). CDR3 sequence: CASSREFSTEAFF. The CDR3 bases are TGTGCCAGCAGTAGGGAGTTCTCAACTGAAGCTTTCTTT.

This clonotype was detected only a few times. The rearrangement uses TRBV7-2 and TRBJ1-4, with unresolved D. Looked up from germline, CDR1 is SGHTA and CDR2 is FQGNSA. V was clipped by 0 bases and J by 4 bases, with 3 bases between them. This CDR3 spans 13 amino acids. The CDR3 DNA follows: TGTGCCAGCAGCTTAGCCCTTAATGAAAAACTGTTTTTT. This encodes CASSLALNEKLFF.